This T cell receptor beta chain was identified during a study of response to subunit inactivated influenza vaccine. This clonotype was counted between two and nine times. TCRdb fed the RT-PCR reads into MiXCR, producing one record per CDR3 protein. The table records about 520,000 distinct CDR3 sequences, 10% to 11% of them present only once. This CDR3 has 12 amino acids. The ends lost 5 bases at V and 5 bases at J; junction bases unmatched: 3. From germline, CDR1 is DFQATT and CDR2 SNEGSKA (reference sequence). The chain recombines TRBV20-1 with TRBJ2-7; 10 nucleotides line up with TRBD2. The specimen comprised PBMCs from blood, sampled more than 35 days after vaccination. The sequence derives from a man between 50 and 59 years old who received an inactivated influenza vaccine. The CDR3 loop is CSARLAGHEQYF. In DNA form, the CDR3 reads TGCAGTGCTCGACTAGCGGGCCACGAGCAGTACTTC.